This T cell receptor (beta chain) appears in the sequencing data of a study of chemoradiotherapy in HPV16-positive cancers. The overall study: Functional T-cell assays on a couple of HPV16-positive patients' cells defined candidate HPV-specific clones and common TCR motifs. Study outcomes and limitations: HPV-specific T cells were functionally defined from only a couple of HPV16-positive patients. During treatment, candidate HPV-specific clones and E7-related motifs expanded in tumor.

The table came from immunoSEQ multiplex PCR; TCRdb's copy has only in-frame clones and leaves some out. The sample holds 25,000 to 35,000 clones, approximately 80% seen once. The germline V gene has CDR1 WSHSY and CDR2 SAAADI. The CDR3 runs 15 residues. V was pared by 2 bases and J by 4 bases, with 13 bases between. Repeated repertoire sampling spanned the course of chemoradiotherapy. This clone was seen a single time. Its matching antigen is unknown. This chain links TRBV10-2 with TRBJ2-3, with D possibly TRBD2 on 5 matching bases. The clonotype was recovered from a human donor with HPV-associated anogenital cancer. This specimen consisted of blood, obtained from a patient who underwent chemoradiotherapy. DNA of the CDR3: TGCGCCAGCAGTGAGGACGGGGATTCGGCAGATACGCAGTATTTT. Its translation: CASSEDGDSADTQYF.